These 14 T cell receptor beta chains originate from one sample sequenced in a study of blood T cell repertoires in COVID-19. Repertoires were generated with immunoSEQ multiplex PCR, while TCRdb's copy carries only in-frame clones and drops some. The data show roughly 160,000 clones, roughly 86% seen once. Sequenced material: peripheral blood. These receptors all stem from a man in his 60s with COVID-19, enrolled during active disease.

In this sample, this clone turned up once. This sequence joins TRBV5-1 and TRBJ1-6, with no clear D. The V end was cut by 6 bases, the J end by 0 bases, with 10 bases between. This CDR3 spans 15 amino acids. Germline CDR1 and CDR2: SGHRS and YFSETQ. CDR3 sequence (DNA): TGCGCCAGCACCGATTCGAGCTCCTATAATTCACCCCTCCACTTT. It specifies CASTDSSSYNSPLHF.

This chain links TRBV5-1 with TRBJ2-5; 14 bases are shared with TRBD2. Germline CDR1 is SGHRS and CDR2 is YFSETQ. The CDR3 totals 16 residues. After removal of 6 bases from V and 1 base from J, the junction contained 5 bases not matched to a gene. DNA for the CDR3: TGCGCCAGCATCCTAGGACTAGCGGGAGGCCAAGAGACCCAGTACTTC. Translation gives CASILGLAGGQETQYF.

The chain combines TRBV9 with TRBJ1-1; D gene uncertain. In germline, CDR1 is SGDLS, CDR2 YYNGEE. Between the trimmed V and J ends, which lost 1 base and 1 base, there was a span of 11 bases. The CDR3 runs to 15 residues. CDR3 sequence (DNA): TGTGCCAGCAGCGTATTTGAGGGTCCGAACACTGAAGCTTTCTTT. As protein: CASSVFEGPNTEAFF.

This chain links TRBV9 with TRBJ1-6; no firm D call. V shed 0 bases and J shed 0 bases, with 7 bases lying between them. This CDR3 has 16 residues. Germline V gene lookup returns CDR1 SGDLS and CDR2 YYNGEE. The CDR3 DNA reads TGTGCCAGCAGCGTAGGCGGGAGCTCCTATAATTCACCCCTCCACTTT. Translated, it gives CASSVGGSSYNSPLHF. The full variable domain, rest sourced from reference TRBV9 and TRBJ1-6, is DSGVTQTPKHLITATGQRVTLRCSPRSGDLSVYWYQQSLDQGLQFLIQYYNGEERAKGNILERFSAQQFPDLHSELNLSSLELGDSALYFCASSVGGSSYNSPLHFGNGTRLTVT.

This chain links TRBV6-6 with TRBJ1-2, with D perhaps TRBD1 (5 bases). V was pared by 5 bases and J by 3 bases, with 16 bases between. This CDR3 has 15 amino acids. Germline V lookup: CDR1 MNHNY, CDR2 SVGAGI (reference sequence). The CDR3 spells CASSPRGGTDYGYTF. CDR3 sequence (DNA): TGTGCCAGCAGTCCGCGGGGGGGTACGGACTATGGCTACACCTTC.

This sequence joins TRBV6-5 and TRBJ2-2; TRBD1 is a possible D gene (6 bases). The CDR3 extends over 14 amino acids. CDR1 is MNHEY, CDR2 SVGAGI, per germline. Trimming left V 10 bases short and J 1 base short, with 13 bases between. The CDR3 region is CATHGQMNTGELFF. The CDR3 region has the DNA TGTGCCACCCACGGACAGATGAACACCGGGGAGCTGTTTTTT.

The chain recombines TRBV6-2 or TRBV6-3 with TRBJ1-5; 9 bases agree with TRBD1. J gave up 3 bases and V 5 bases, and 5 bases lay outside the gene matches. This CDR3 contains 15 residues. The V gene's germline CDR1 is MNHEY and CDR2 SVGEGT. CDR3 coding DNA: TGTGCCAGCAGTCCCGGACAGGGGATCAATCAGCCCCAGCATTTT. Residues: CASSPGQGINQPQHF.

The chain has TRBV18 and TRBJ1-1, with D uncertain. The germline V and J ends were trimmed by 0 bases and 3 bases, with 8 bases remaining between them. The CDR3 extends over 14 amino acids. Germline-derived CDR1 and CDR2 are KGHSH and LQKENI. The CDR3, as DNA: TGTGCCAGCTCACCACCTAACAGTCACACTGAAGCTTTCTTT. This translates into CASSPPNSHTEAFF. The whole variable domain, filled in from reference TRBV18 and TRBJ1-1, reads NAGVMQNPRHLVRRRGQEARLRCSPMKGHSHVYWYRQLPEEGLKFMVYLQKENIIDESGMPKERFSAEFPKEGPSILRIQQVVRGDSAAYFCASSPPNSHTEAFFGQGTRLTVV.

V and J are TRBV5-1 and TRBJ2-1; D is uncertain. V dropped 5 bases and J dropped 0 bases, with 12 bases sitting between them. CDR3 length: 15 residues. Germline loops: CDR1 SGHRS, CDR2 YFSETQ. CDR3 sequence (DNA): TGCGCCAGCAGGTCGACGACTGACTCCTACAATGAGCAGTTCTTC. Protein: CASRSTTDSYNEQFF.

The J gene is TRBJ2-5, the V gene TRBV16; possibly TRBD1 for D (6 bases). The CDR3 is 17 amino acids. Germline V gene lookup returns CDR1 KGHSY and CDR2 FQNENV. The V end was cut by 0 bases, the J end by 2 bases, with 16 bases between. The CDR3 is CASSQSRQGRGQETQYF. Here the CDR3 DNA reads TGTGCCAGCAGCCAATCGAGGCAGGGGCGCGGTCAAGAGACCCAGTACTTC.

The chain recombines TRBV4-1 with TRBJ1-1; D is ambiguous. The CDR3 runs 15 residues. V gave up 4 bases and J gave up 2 bases, with 14 bases separating them. Germline loops: CDR1 MGHRA, CDR2 YSYEKL. CDR3 nucleotide sequence: TGCGCCAGCAGCCCCCCAACAGACACAAACACTGAAGCTTTCTTT. It is translated as CASSPPTDTNTEAFF.

The V call is TRBV19, the J call TRBJ2-3; D possibly corresponds to TRBD2 (5 bases). CDR1 is LNHDA and CDR2 is SQIVND in the germline V gene (reference sequence). Between the trimmed V and J ends, which lost 5 bases and 4 bases, there was a span of 16 bases. The CDR3 covers 15 residues. CDR3 in DNA: TGTGCCAGTAGTCCCCCGCTCCTCGGGGCAGATACGCAGTATTTT. Its translation is CASSPPLLGADTQYF.

This clone was observed a handful of times. The chain has TRBV28 and TRBJ1-1; tentatively, D is TRBD1 (5 bases). This CDR3 spans 16 amino acids. Trimming cost V 5 bases and J 2 bases, with 18 bases left between them. The V gene's germline CDR1 is MDHEN and CDR2 SYDVKM. CDR3 DNA: TGTGCCAGCAGTCCGGACACAAGGAGGGCCAACACTGAAGCTTTCTTT. Encoded protein: CASSPDTRRANTEAFF. Full variable domain (outside the CDR3, taken from reference TRBV28 and TRBJ1-1): DVKVTQSSRYLVKRTGEKVFLECVQDMDHENMFWYRQDPGLGLRLIYFSYDVKMKEKGDIPEGYSVSREKKERFSLILESASTNQTSMYLCASSPDTRRANTEAFFGQGTRLTVV.

The V gene is TRBV29-1, the J gene TRBJ2-1; 14 nucleotides agree with TRBD2. V was clipped by 8 bases and J by 1 base; unmatched bases: 7. The V gene's germline CDR1 is SQVTM and CDR2 ANQGSEA. The CDR3 runs 16 residues. The CDR3 protein is CSSGTSGRGSYNEQFF. The CDR3 DNA is TGCAGCTCAGGGACTAGCGGGAGAGGGTCCTACAATGAGCAGTTCTTC.